Below, one T cell receptor beta chain is given with its context. Its specificity is unknown. V dropped 3 bases and J dropped 0; count of bases not matched to a gene: 5. The germline CDR1 and CDR2 sequences are SGHVS and FQNEAQ. The CDR3 spans 16 residues. This entry belongs to a study of STAT5B mutations in CD4+ large granular lymphocyte leukemia. Method: immunoSEQ multiplex PCR; TCRdb's copy keeps in-frame clones and lacks some. The table shows 35,000 or so clones, with about 85% occurring only once. The study, taken as a whole, reports: No patients shared main leukemic clonotypes, though roughly 27% appeared at low frequency elsewhere. CD4-sorted patient repertoires seemed more clonal than healthy CD4+ repertoires.

Controls came from buffy coats of healthy blood donors. The specimen sequenced was CD4+ T cells from blood buffy coats. The TCR comes from a human donor in good health. This chain uses TRBV7-8 with TRBJ2-4; TRBD1 agrees at 7 bases. The CDR3 here is CASSFVQGLAKNIQYF. For the CDR3, the DNA is TGTGCCAGCAGCTTTGTACAGGGGCTAGCCAAAAACATTCAGTACTTC.